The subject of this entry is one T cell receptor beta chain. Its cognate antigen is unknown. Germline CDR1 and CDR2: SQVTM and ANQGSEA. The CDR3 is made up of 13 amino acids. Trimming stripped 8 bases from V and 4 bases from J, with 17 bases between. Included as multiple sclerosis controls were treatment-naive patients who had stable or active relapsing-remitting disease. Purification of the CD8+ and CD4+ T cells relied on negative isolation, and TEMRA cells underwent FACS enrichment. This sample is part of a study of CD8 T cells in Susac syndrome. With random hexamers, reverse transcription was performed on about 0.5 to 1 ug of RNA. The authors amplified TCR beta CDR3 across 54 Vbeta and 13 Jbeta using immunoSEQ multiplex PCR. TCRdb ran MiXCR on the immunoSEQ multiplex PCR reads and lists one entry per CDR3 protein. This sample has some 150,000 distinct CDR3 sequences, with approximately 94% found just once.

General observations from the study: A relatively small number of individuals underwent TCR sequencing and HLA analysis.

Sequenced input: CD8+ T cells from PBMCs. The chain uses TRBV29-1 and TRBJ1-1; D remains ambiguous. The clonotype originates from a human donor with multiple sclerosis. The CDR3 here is CSLSTPTGTEAFF. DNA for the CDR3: TGCAGCTTATCGACCCCTACCGGCACTGAAGCTTTCTTT.